Listed below are T cell receptor beta chains from one sample, sequenced in a study of T cells after yellow fever vaccination. TCRdb reanalysed the 5' RACE reads using MiXCR and keeps one entry per CDR3 protein. The repertoire holds 60,000 to 85,000 distinct CDR3 sequences, with over 6% as singletons. The sample in question was CD8+ T cells sorted from PBMCs, obtained about 49 days after the first yellow fever vaccination. The origin of the receptors is a man aged 18 to 29 who received the YFV17D yellow fever vaccine. Both conserved end residues are part of each CDR3. A D gene is named only where the DNA matches it firmly. Size is omitted from some rows. Given values are once, few, many or a class for expanded clones.

clone size	D gene	V gene	J gene	CDR3 protein	CDR3 DNA
-	TRBD1	TRBV9	TRBJ1-2	CASSGGGTGQGYGYTF	TGTGCCAGCAGCGGCGGGGGGACAGGGCAGGGCTATGGCTACACCTTC
many	TRBD1	TRBV5-1	TRBJ1-1	CASSFRDSYTEAFF	TGCGCCAGCAGCTTCCGGGACAGTTACACTGAAGCTTTCTTT
many	-	TRBV10-3	TRBJ1-5	CAISETAGRQPQHF	TGTGCCATCAGTGAGACGGCAGGCCGTCAGCCCCAGCATTTT
many	-	TRBV7-6	TRBJ2-1	CASSFNGVNEQFF	TGTGCCAGCAGCTTTAACGGGGTCAATGAGCAGTTCTTC
many	-	TRBV3-1	TRBJ2-7	CASSQANLGGYEQYF	TGTGCCAGCAGCCAAGCAAACCTGGGGGGCTACGAGCAGTACTTC
many	-	TRBV4-1	TRBJ2-3	CASSHPAQGTLYFTDTQYF	TGCGCCAGCAGCCATCCAGCGCAGGGGACCCTTTACTTCACAGATACGCAGTATTTT
many	TRBD1	TRBV4-1	TRBJ2-7	CASSLNPGQGHYEQYF	TGCGCCAGCAGCCTGAATCCGGGACAGGGGCACTACGAGCAGTACTTC
many	TRBD1	TRBV5-1	TRBJ2-1	CASSLVVRDRGNEQFF	TGCGCCAGCAGCTTGGTGGTTCGCGACAGGGGAAATGAGCAGTTCTTC
many	-	TRBV10-2	TRBJ2-3	CASSAGTDTQYF	TGCGCCAGCAGTGCGGGTACAGATACGCAGTATTTT
few	-	TRBV20-1	TRBJ2-1	CSAKRRGFYNEQFF	TGCAGTGCCAAACGTCGGGGATTTTACAATGAGCAGTTCTTC
few	-	TRBV4-3	TRBJ2-2	CASATDSTGELFF	TGCGCCAGCGCTACTGACAGCACCGGGGAGCTGTTTTTT
many	-	TRBV29-1	TRBJ2-2	CSVEGGQNTGELFF	TGCAGCGTTGAAGGGGGACAAAACACCGGGGAGCTGTTTTTT
-	-	TRBV5-4	TRBJ1-1	CASSLEGLNEAFF	TGTGCCAGCAGCTTGGAGGGCTTAAATGAAGCTTTCTTT
-	TRBD2	TRBV19	TRBJ2-1	CASSIGTSGAFEQFF	TGTGCCAGTAGTATAGGGACTAGCGGGGCTTTTGAGCAGTTCTTC
medium-sized	-	TRBV15	TRBJ2-2	CATSSGTGDTGELFF	TGTGCCACCAGCAGTGGGACGGGGGACACCGGGGAGCTGTTTTTT
few	-	TRBV9	TRBJ1-6	CASKGSAYISPLHF	TGTGCCAGCAAGGGGTCTGCCTATATTTCACCCCTCCACTTT
many	-	TRBV3-1	TRBJ2-1	CASSQTLGGRDEQFF	TGTGCCAGCAGCCAAACCCTCGGGGGGCGTGATGAGCAGTTCTTC
many	-	TRBV20-1	TRBJ1-5	CSARERGEDQPQHF	TGCAGTGCTAGAGAACGAGGGGAAGACCAGCCCCAGCATTTT
many	-	TRBV7-2	TRBJ2-7	CASSLAADRELLEQYF	TGTGCCAGCAGCTTAGCGGCTGACAGAGAATTACTGGAGCAGTACTTC
many	TRBD1	TRBV7-9	TRBJ2-7	CASSGGQVPSYEQYF	TGTGCCAGCAGCGGGGGACAGGTTCCCTCCTACGAGCAGTACTTC
-	-	TRBV12-3/TRBV12-4	TRBJ2-7	CASSFEHSYEQYF	TGTGCCAGCAGTTTTGAACATTCCTACGAGCAGTACTTC
many	-	TRBV15	TRBJ2-1	CATSTAIEQFF	TGTGCCACCAGCACGGCAATTGAGCAGTTCTTC
-	TRBD2	TRBV20-1	TRBJ2-1	CTASSGGSSSYNEQFF	TGCACTGCATCTAGCGGGGGCTCGAGCTCCTACAATGAGCAGTTCTTC
many	-	TRBV7-8	TRBJ1-2	CASSEVTNYGYTF	TGTGCCAGCAGTGAAGTTACTAACTATGGCTACACCTTC
medium-sized	-	TRBV7-2	TRBJ1-1	CASSISSTEAFF	TGTGCCAGCAGCATAAGTTCCACTGAAGCTTTCTTT
few	-	TRBV5-1	TRBJ2-5	CASSTPGTTDETQYF	TGCGCCAGCAGCACCCCCGGGACAACCGATGAGACCCAGTACTTC
many	-	TRBV6-2/TRBV6-3	TRBJ2-4	CASSSPHDISTNSKNIQYF	TGTGCCAGCAGTTCGCCTCACGATATCTCGACTAACTCCAAAAACATTCAGTACTTC
many	TRBD2	TRBV4-1	TRBJ2-7	CASSPLAGDEQYF	TGCGCCAGCAGCCCACTAGCGGGGGACGAGCAGTACTTC
many	TRBD1	TRBV9	TRBJ1-2	CASSAGGPTNYGYTF	TGTGCCAGCAGCGCAGGGGGACCGACTAACTATGGCTACACCTTC
medium-sized	-	TRBV24-1	TRBJ2-1	CATSDRLYNEQFF	TGTGCCACCAGTGATCGTCTCTACAATGAGCAGTTCTTC
-	-	TRBV6-5	TRBJ2-2	CASKPPRPGELFF	TGTGCCAGCAAACCTCCGAGGCCCGGGGAGCTGTTTTTT
many	-	TRBV11-2	TRBJ2-3	CASSLGYLLSTDTQYF	TGTGCCAGCAGCTTAGGCTACCTACTTAGCACAGATACGCAGTATTTT
many	TRBD2	TRBV5-1	TRBJ2-5	CASRYSGGQETQYF	TGCGCCAGCAGATATAGCGGGGGCCAAGAGACCCAGTACTTC
many	-	TRBV3-1	TRBJ2-5	CASNIGAGETQYF	TGTGCCAGCAATATCGGGGCCGGGGAGACCCAGTACTTC
-	TRBD2	TRBV7-2	TRBJ2-3	CASSLTGGLGDTQYF	TGTGCCAGCAGCTTAACGGGGGGGCTGGGAGATACGCAGTATTTT
many	-	TRBV12-3/TRBV12-4	TRBJ2-5	CASSPSMRTQETQYF	TGTGCCAGCAGTCCGAGCATGAGGACCCAAGAGACCCAGTACTTC
many	TRBD2	TRBV4-2	TRBJ2-3	CASSQETSAADTQYF	TGTGCCAGCAGCCAAGAGACTAGCGCGGCAGATACGCAGTATTTT
few	-	TRBV9	TRBJ2-3	CASSVAGLEADTQYF	TGTGCCAGCAGCGTAGCTGGGCTAGAAGCAGATACGCAGTATTTT
few	-	TRBV6-6	TRBJ1-2	CASSRGYYGYTF	TGTGCCAGCAGCCGGGGGTACTATGGCTACACCTTC
few	TRBD1	TRBV23-1	TRBJ2-7	CASSQPRQGRQTYEQYF	TGCGCCAGCAGTCAGCCCCGACAGGGGCGTCAGACCTACGAGCAGTACTTC
many	-	TRBV4-2	TRBJ1-1	CASSPLQGYTEAFF	TGTGCCAGCAGCCCGTTACAGGGATACACTGAAGCTTTCTTT
many	-	TRBV12-3/TRBV12-4	TRBJ2-1	CASTHPGLPIEQFF	TGTGCCAGCACCCATCCCGGACTCCCAATTGAGCAGTTCTTC
few	-	TRBV7-2	TRBJ1-1	CASSLVETEAFF	TGTGCCAGCAGCTTAGTAGAAACTGAAGCTTTCTTT
many	-	TRBV4-1	TRBJ1-1	CASSQELNTEAFF	TGCGCCAGCAGCCAAGAGCTGAACACTGAAGCTTTCTTT
many	TRBD2	TRBV10-1	TRBJ2-3	CASSRLASDTQYF	TGCGCCAGCAGCAGACTAGCATCAGATACGCAGTATTTT
few	TRBD2	TRBV5-1	TRBJ2-1	CASRFDLGGGADEQFF	TGCGCCAGCAGATTTGATCTTGGCGGGGGGGCAGATGAGCAGTTCTTC
many	TRBD1	TRBV12-3/TRBV12-4	TRBJ1-2	CASSRQGAGYGYTF	TGTGCCAGCAGTCGACAGGGGGCTGGCTATGGCTACACCTTC
many	TRBD2	TRBV5-6	TRBJ2-3	CASSSLLAGERDTQYF	TGTGCCAGCAGCTCGTTACTAGCGGGGGAACGAGATACGCAGTATTTT
many	-	TRBV5-1	TRBJ2-4	CASTKLNIQYF	TGCGCCAGCACCAAGCTAAACATTCAGTACTTC
many	-	TRBV6-5	TRBJ2-4	CASSAGALAKNIQYF	TGTGCCAGCAGCGCCGGAGCCCTGGCCAAAAACATTCAGTACTTC
many	-	TRBV7-2	TRBJ2-1	CASSSLGRAIYNEQFF	TGTGCCAGCAGCAGCCTGGGACGGGCAATCTACAATGAGCAGTTCTTC
many	-	TRBV25-1	TRBJ2-1	CASTQSPTDDTYNEQFF	TGTGCCAGCACCCAATCCCCCACAGACGACACCTACAATGAGCAGTTCTTC
few	-	TRBV5-1	TRBJ2-2	CASSHLSRRTLNTGELFF	TGCGCCAGCAGCCATCTCTCTAGGCGGACCTTGAACACCGGGGAGCTGTTTTTT